Presented here are 27 T cell receptor beta chains from one specimen sequenced in a study of T cells in Graves' hyperthyroidism and ophthalmopathy. Using RNA transcripts as the source, TCR beta CDR3 regions were amplified. The HTBI primer set drove a first-round RT-PCR of the TCR CDR3. TCRdb re-analysed the multiplex PCR reads in MiXCR, keeping a single row per CDR3 protein. The sample includes 500,000 to 600,000 distinct CDR3 sequences, approximately 15% of them seen just once. The sequenced sample consisted of blood. Receptors originate from a woman under 30 with Graves' hyperthyroidism.

As for this clonotype: This could be a read error, since a much larger clone is one nucleotide away. The gene calls are TRBV30 and TRBJ1-3, with D hard to call. Germline-derived CDR1 and CDR2 are GTSNPN and SVGIG (reference sequence). CDR3 size: 13 residues. The CDR3 DNA follows: TGTGCCTGGAGAAAGGGCAAGGGAAACACCACATATTTT. As protein: CAWRKGKGNTTYF. The full variable domain, rest sourced from reference TRBV30 and TRBJ1-3, is SQTIHQWPATLVQPVGSPLSLECTVEGTSNPNLYWYRQAAGRGLQLLFYSVGIGQISSEVPQNLSASRPQDRQFILSSKKLLLSDSGFYLCAWRKGKGNTTYFGEGSWLTVV.

This clonotype was seen ten or more times. This sequence joins TRBV6-1 and TRBJ2-1; no clear D gene. Looked up from germline, CDR1 is MNHNS and CDR2 is SASEGT. The germline V and J ends were trimmed by 5 bases and 8 bases, with 13 bases remaining between them. The length of the CDR3 is 13 residues. This CDR3 reads CASSHAYAYEQFF. DNA for the CDR3: TGTGCCAGCAGTCACGCCTATGCCTATGAGCAGTTCTTC.

This sequence joins TRBV10-3 and TRBJ2-1; 11 bases match TRBD1. Trimming took 10 bases from V and 3 from J; bases not matched to a gene: 5. This CDR3 comprises 14 residues. Germline values: CDR1 ENHRY, CDR2 SYGVKD. The CDR3 DNA reads as TGTGCCACGGGACAGGGGGGCCTCTACAATGAGCAGTTCTTC. It codes for CATGQGGLYNEQFF.

This chain links TRBV7-6 with TRBJ2-3; perhaps TRBD2 as D (6 bases). With 3 bases removed from V and 2 bases from J, the gap between germline ends came to 12 bases. Germline V gene sequence: CDR1 SGHVS, CDR2 FNYEAQ. The CDR3 contains 15 residues. The CDR3 DNA is TGTGCCAGCAGCTTCTTAGCGGATAACACAGATACGCAGTATTTT. Its protein product is CASSFLADNTDTQYF.

The chain recombines TRBV6-1 with TRBJ1-1; D ambiguous. The CDR3 runs to 11 residues. Trimming pared 7 bases from V and 5 bases from J, leaving 8 bases between. Germline V gene data show CDR1 as MNHNS and CDR2 as SASEGT. CDR3 nucleotides: TGTGCCAGCACCTCTAGTACTGAAGCTTTCTTT. This codes for CASTSSTEAFF.

Of note for this clonotype: The junction departs from germline at one end; a sequencing error may be responsible. The chain joins TRBV12-3 or TRBV12-4 to TRBJ2-5, with D possibly matching TRBD1 (5 bases). The CDR3 is 17 amino acids. DNA of the CDR3: TGTACCAGCAGTTTCCCCCCCGGACACCCGATCCAAGAGACCCAGTACTTC. Translation: CTSSFPPGHPIQETQYF.

This clonotype was seen many times. The chain has TRBV12-3 or TRBV12-4 and TRBJ2-3, with 9 positions matching TRBD2. The CDR3 totals 18 residues. V lost 4 bases and J lost 2; bases outside the gene matches: 13. This chain's CDR3 is CASSWTPLAGPITDTQYF. The CDR3 DNA reads TGTGCCAGCAGTTGGACCCCGCTAGCGGGGCCGATCACAGATACGCAGTATTTT.

The J gene is TRBJ2-7, the V gene TRBV7-9; D may be TRBD2 (6 bases). Germline lookup yields CDR1 SEHNR and CDR2 FQNEAQ (reference sequence). The CDR3 has 15 residues. Between the trimmed V and J ends, which lost 5 bases and 2 bases, there was a span of 16 bases. The CDR3 DNA reads TGTGCCAGCAGCCTTGAACTAGCCGGGACCTACGAGCAGTACTTC. This translates into CASSLELAGTYEQYF.

This clonotype has only a few counts. The V gene is TRBV29-1, the J gene TRBJ2-6; a weak D match, TRBD1 (5 bases). CDR3 length equals 13 residues. The V end was cut by 4 bases, the J end by 4 bases, with 8 bases between. The germline CDR1 and CDR2 sequences are SQVTM and ANQGSEA. DNA of the CDR3: TGCAGCGTTGTTGACAGAGGGGCCAACGTCCTGACTTTC. Residues: CSVVDRGANVLTF.

This chain joins TRBV24-1 and TRBJ2-5, with D perhaps TRBD1 (6 bases). V lost 7 bases and J 3 bases, leaving 14 bases between the germline ends. Germline values: CDR1 KGHDR, CDR2 SFDVKD. This CDR3 spans 14 amino acids. The CDR3, as DNA: TGTGCCACCAGATGGGACATTATAAAAGAGACCCAGTACTTC. The encoded protein is CATRWDIIKETQYF.

The V and J genes are TRBV6-2 or TRBV6-3 and TRBJ2-5; possibly TRBD1 for D (5 bases). Germline V gene data show CDR1 as MNHEY and CDR2 as SVGEGT. V gave up 2 bases and J gave up 2 bases, with 12 bases separating them. The CDR3 consists of 15 residues. CDR3 DNA sequence: TGTGCCAGCAGTTACCCGCAGGGCGGACAAGAGACCCAGTACTTC. This translates into CASSYPQGGQETQYF.

CDR3 region: CASSRVGRENEQFF. The CDR3 DNA is TGTGCCAGCAGCAGAGTGGGGCGGGAGAATGAGCAGTTCTTC. The chain combines TRBV7-8 with TRBJ2-1, with TRBD2 identical over 7 bases. This CDR3 spans 14 amino acids. Germline lookup yields CDR1 SGHVS and CDR2 FQNEAQ. J gave up 7 bases and V 5 bases, and 8 bases lay outside the gene matches.

This clonotype was seen at least ten times. This sequence joins TRBV20-1 and TRBJ1-2, with 8 positions matching TRBD1. The CDR3 has 12 amino acids. The V gene end was trimmed by 6 bases and the J gene end by 6 bases; junction bases not matched to a gene: 6. Germline assignment: CDR1 DFQATT and CDR2 SNEGSKA (reference sequence). The CDR3 protein is CSASRGLNGYTF. CDR3 DNA sequence: TGCAGTGCAAGCAGGGGGCTGAATGGCTACACCTTC.

This clonotype was seen repeatedly, ten times or more. V gene TRBV10-3 combines with J gene TRBJ1-1; D not resolved. The CDR3 covers 13 residues. Germline CDR1 ENHRY, CDR2 SYGVKD. The ends were cut back, 0 bases at V and 5 bases at J, with 7 bases in the middle. CDR3 region: CAISESAGTEAFF. The CDR3, as DNA: TGTGCCATCAGTGAGTCAGCCGGGACTGAAGCTTTCTTT.

This rearrangement joins TRBV7-9 to TRBJ2-3; 14 bases line up with TRBD2. Germline CDR1 SEHNR, CDR2 FQNEAQ (reference sequence). Germline trimming cut 5 bases from V and 6 bases from J; bases unmatched to any gene: 10. CDR3 length equals 17 residues. The CDR3 DNA follows: TGTGCCAGCAGCACCCGGACTAGCGGGGGGACCTTTGATACGCAGTATTTT. Protein product: CASSTRTSGGTFDTQYF.

This clonotype was counted many times. The rearrangement joins TRBV28 to TRBJ2-1; weak D call: TRBD2 (5 bases). The CDR3 extends over 12 amino acids. Trimming cost V 3 bases and J 10 bases, with 10 bases left between them. The germline CDR1 and CDR2 sequences are MDHEN and SYDVKM. CDR3 protein: CASSFARGEQFF. The CDR3 region has the DNA TGTGCCAGCAGTTTCGCCCGCGGGGAGCAGTTCTTC.

Turning to this clonotype: Possible read error: a much larger clone is one base away. This sequence joins TRBV6-1 and TRBJ2-7; D unclear. The J call could be wrong; TRBJ2-1 is a better fit for the DNA end. From germline, CDR1 is MNHNS and CDR2 SASEGT. The CDR3 covers 13 residues. CDR3 sequence reads: CASGGEGYYEQFF. CDR3 coding DNA: TGTGCCAGCGGCGGAGAAGGGTACTACGAGCAGTTCTTC.

This chain connects TRBV18 to TRBJ2-3; tentatively, D is TRBD2 (5 bases). CDR3 length: 18 residues. Trimming stripped 2 bases from V and 0 bases from J, with 18 bases between. Germline CDR1 and CDR2: KGHSH and LQKENI. This CDR3 reads CASSPKTGVRTSTDTQYF. DNA of the CDR3: TGTGCCAGCTCACCAAAAACCGGGGTACGGACTAGCACAGATACGCAGTATTTT.

The chain couples TRBV3-1 to TRBJ1-3; 7 bases map to TRBD1. Unmatched junction bases numbered 5, after V lost 3 bases and J lost 0 bases. Germline lookup yields CDR1 LGHDT and CDR2 YNNKEL (reference sequence). This CDR3 is built from 16 residues. The CDR3 region has the DNA TGTGCCAGCAGCCAGTGGGGACAGCACTCTGGAAACACCATATATTTT. Amino acids: CASSQWGQHSGNTIYF.

This clonotype was detected only a few times. V and J are TRBV5-4 and TRBJ2-3; D is unresolved. The CDR3 runs to 14 residues. Per germline, CDR1 SGHNT and CDR2 YYREEE (reference sequence). V lost 1 base and J 5 bases, leaving 11 bases between the germline ends. The CDR3 region is CASSLFGGRDTQYF. The CDR3 DNA is TGTGCCAGCAGCTTGTTCGGTGGGCGAGATACGCAGTATTTT.

V is TRBV7-9 and J is TRBJ2-7, with TRBD1 matching 7 bases. V lost 4 bases and J lost 5; bases outside the gene matches: 11. This CDR3 spans 15 amino acids. Germline V lookup: CDR1 SEHNR, CDR2 FQNEAQ (reference sequence). In nucleotides, the CDR3 is TGTGCCAGCAGCTCCCCGACAGGGCGGGTGCACGAGCAGTACTTC. Translation gives CASSSPTGRVHEQYF. Complete variable domain (other parts from reference TRBV7-9 and TRBJ2-7): DTGVSQNPRHKITKRGQNVTFRCDPISEHNRLYWYRQTLGQGPEFLTYFQNEAQLEKSRLLSDRFSAERPKGSFSTLEIQRTEQGDSAMYLCASSSPTGRVHEQYFGPGTRLTVT.

This clonotype was observed a few times. An end of the junction does not agree with germline; a read error may underlie this. V usage is TRBV5-1 and J usage is TRBJ1-1, with unresolved D. Germline CDR1 and CDR2: SGHRS and YFSETQ. This CDR3 has 14 residues. The CDR3 reads CASSRVRVNTEAFF. In DNA, the CDR3 is TGCGCCAGCAGCCGGGTGAGGGTGAACACTGAAGCCTTCTTT.

The table lists this clonotype with a few counts. The J gene is TRBJ2-2, the V gene TRBV20-1, with TRBD2 matching 11 bases. In germline, CDR1 is DFQATT, CDR2 SNEGSKA (reference sequence). This CDR3 spans 17 amino acids. Germline trimming cut 7 bases from V and 0 bases from J; bases unmatched to any gene: 10. CDR3 bases: TGCAGTGTTCCCGGGACTAGCGGAGCCACGAACACCGGGGAGCTGTTTTTT. Amino acids: CSVPGTSGATNTGELFF.

This clonotype has ten or more counts. The chain links TRBV11-2 to TRBJ2-5; D may be TRBD1 or TRBD2 (5 bases each). The germline CDR1 and CDR2 sequences are SGHAT and FQNNGV. This CDR3 is built from 13 residues. V was clipped by 3 bases and J by 5 bases, with 10 bases between them. The chain's CDR3 is CASSFQGVETQYF. Written as DNA, the CDR3 is TGTGCCAGCAGCTTCCAGGGAGTGGAGACCCAGTACTTC.

The chain combines TRBV7-2 with TRBJ1-1, with TRBD1 identical over 8 bases. Germline assignment: CDR1 SGHTA and CDR2 FQGNSA. This CDR3 contains 17 residues. V shed 6 bases and J 4 bases; nucleotides not matched to a gene: 16. The CDR3 protein is CASSQRAGGVLATEAFF. DNA of the CDR3: TGTGCCAGCAGTCAGAGGGCAGGGGGCGTCTTGGCCACTGAAGCTTTCTTT.

This clonotype was counted at least ten times. V gene TRBV7-9 combines with J gene TRBJ2-5; D is perhaps TRBD2 (5 bases). Looked up from germline, CDR1 is SEHNR and CDR2 is FQNEAQ (reference sequence). CDR3 length: 14 amino acids. The V and J ends lost 5 bases and 0 bases respectively, with 10 bases between them. DNA for the CDR3: TGTGCCAGCAGCCCGGACGGGAACCAAGAGACCCAGTACTTC. Encoded protein: CASSPDGNQETQYF.

This clonotype came up a few times. This chain connects TRBV12-3 or TRBV12-4 to TRBJ2-3; 10 bases line up with TRBD2. With 5 bases clipped from V and 3 bases from J, the junction kept 8 bases outside the gene matches. The CDR3 is 16 amino acids. In DNA, the CDR3 is TGTGCCAGCAGTCCCCCCAATAGCGGGGGGACAGATACGCAGTATTTT. Its protein product is CASSPPNSGGTDTQYF.